The source of this TCR beta chain is a study of T cell repertoires in aging, cancer and after chemotherapy. As for the study in general: Chronic lymphocytic leukemia patients on fludarabine- or bendamustine-based regimens gave paired samples before and after chemotherapy.

Amplification of TCR beta used genomic DNA extracted from peripheral blood. In germline, CDR1 is ENHRY, CDR2 SYGVKD. V was pared by 4 bases and J by 8 bases, with 17 bases between. The CDR3 length is 14 residues. Rearranged V-D-J TRB sequences were amplified with a mixed TRB-A/B primer pool. TCRdb re-analysed the multiplex PCR reads in MiXCR, keeping a single row per CDR3 protein. The table lists about 6,800 distinct CDR3 sequences, about 31% of them singletons, with 68% in the top ten. This clonotype was sampled from a human donor with a blood cancer. The donor label of this sample is uncertain. Sequencing was carried out using blood. The chain joins TRBV10-3 to TRBJ1-2, with D possibly being TRBD1 (6 bases). The CDR3 sequence is CAISALRDKAGYTF. CDR3 in DNA: TGTGCCATCAGTGCCCTAAGGGACAAGGCCGGCTACACCTTC.